This is a list of T cell receptor beta chains from one sample in a study of regulatory T cells in long-lasting Graves disease. TCRdb independently ran MiXCR on the multiplex PCR reads; one entry per CDR3 protein. Found here are about 340,000 distinct CDR3 sequences, 20% of them singletons; the top ten hold 25% to 30%. The sample here was peripheral blood mononuclear cells (PBMCs), taken when the disease was refractory, from a patient treated with antithyroid drugs. These receptors were collected from a female donor with Graves disease. Each CDR3 is given with its conserved first and last residue. The order of the fields is clone size, V gene, J gene, D gene, CDR3 protein, CDR3 DNA. D genes are given only for firm matches. For some rows the clone size is stated as once, few or many, or as a class when expanded; others skip it.

.	TRBV18	TRBJ2-6	.	CASSRWGSSGANVLTF	TGTGCCAGCTCAAGGTGGGGATCCTCTGGGGCCAACGTCCTGACTTTC
few	TRBV12-3/TRBV12-4	TRBJ2-1	TRBD2	CASIKTSGRYGEQFF	TGTGCCAGCATTAAGACTAGCGGGAGATACGGTGAGCAGTTCTTC
.	TRBV12-3/TRBV12-4	TRBJ1-2	.	CASSRGQRLYGYTF	TGTGCCAGCAGTCGTGGACAGAGACTCTATGGCTACACCTTC
few	TRBV27	TRBJ1-5	.	CASSLFRSNQPQHF	TGTGCCAGCAGTTTGTTCAGAAGCAATCAGCCCCAGCATTTT
many	TRBV5-5	TRBJ1-4	TRBD1	CASSSYRGREKLFF	TGTGCCAGCAGCTCCTACAGGGGTCGGGAAAAACTGTTTTTT
.	TRBV30	TRBJ2-4	TRBD2	CAWSPRGGPIVKNIQYF	TGTGCCTGGAGTCCCCGGGGGGGTCCCATAGTCAAAAACATTCAGTACTTC
many	TRBV2	TRBJ2-5	.	CASSAFKETQYF	TGTGCCAGCAGTGCCTTTAAAGAGACCCAGTACTTC
.	TRBV20-1	TRBJ1-2	.	CSARRQGLRNYGYTF	TGCAGTGCTAGAAGGCAGGGCCTTAGGAACTATGGCTACACCTTC
.	TRBV4-1	TRBJ1-2	.	CASSQGVGATGGYTF	TGCGCCAGCAGCCAAGGGGTGGGGGCTACGGGAGGCTACACCTTC
few	TRBV7-2	TRBJ2-1	.	CASSSLRSYNEQFF	TGTGCCAGCAGCTCACTACGCTCCTACAATGAGCAGTTCTTC
.	TRBV7-9	TRBJ2-4	TRBD1	CASSLGPGTGSKNIQYF	TGTGCCAGCAGCTTAGGGCCCGGGACAGGGTCCAAAAACATTCAGTACTTC
many	TRBV30	TRBJ1-5	.	CAWNPGGVYQPQHF	TGTGCCTGGAACCCGGGTGGGGTATATCAGCCCCAGCATTTT
.	TRBV7-9	TRBJ1-4	TRBD1	CASSKSSGGSNEKLFF	TGTGCCAGCAGTAAGAGCTCAGGGGGAAGTAATGAAAAACTGTTTTTT
many	TRBV29-1	TRBJ2-5	TRBD1	CSATRDRGRETQYF	TGCAGCGCTACCCGGGACAGGGGGCGGGAGACCCAGTACTTC
few	TRBV12-3/TRBV12-4	TRBJ1-1	TRBD1	CASSFPGQGAATEAFF	TGTGCCAGCAGTTTCCCGGGACAGGGGGCTGCCACTGAAGCTTTCTTT